This passage covers 3 T cell receptor beta chains from one sample sequenced in a study of graft-versus-host responses after intestinal transplantation. Repertoires were generated with immunoSEQ multiplex PCR, while TCRdb's copy carries only in-frame clones and drops some. The sample contains roughly 62,000 clones, 90% to 95% of which appear only once. This specimen was PBMCs, taken almost 120 days after intestinal transplantation. The receptors were gathered from a human patient who received an intestinal transplant, so some T cells may come from the graft donor.

This clone has just one count. V usage is TRBV2 and J usage is TRBJ2-7, with D unclear. The V gene's germline CDR1 is SNHLY and CDR2 FYNNEI. The CDR3 totals 12 residues. Trimming took 2 bases from V and 6 from J, leaving 8 bases between them. The CDR3 loop is CASSEWQAEQYF. The CDR3 region has the DNA TGTGCCAGCAGTGAATGGCAGGCCGAGCAGTACTTC. Drawing the rest from reference TRBV2 and TRBJ2-7, the complete variable domain is EPEVTQTPSHQVTQMGQEVILRCVPISNHLYFYWYRQILGQKVEFLVSFYNNEISEKSEIFDDQFSVERPDGSNFTLKIRSTKLEDSAMYFCASSEWQAEQYFGPGTRLTVT.

This rearrangement joins TRBV11-2 to TRBJ2-7, with TRBD1 matching over 11 bases. This CDR3 has 16 residues. Germline assignment: CDR1 SGHAT and CDR2 FQNNGV. Trimming took 3 bases from V and 7 from J; bases not matched to a gene: 11. CDR3 DNA: TGTGCCAGCAGCTTTTCCCCGGACAGGGGGCTAGGGGAGCAGTACTTC. Protein sequence: CASSFSPDRGLGEQYF.

V usage is TRBV19 and J usage is TRBJ2-5, with D perhaps TRBD1 (6 bases). The CDR3 covers 14 residues. CDR1 is LNHDA, CDR2 SQIVND, per germline (reference sequence). V lost 6 bases and J lost 1, with 12 bases in between. The CDR3 coding sequence is TGTGCCAGTAGCTCTACAGGGATCCAAGAGACCCAGTACTTC. It yields the protein CASSSTGIQETQYF.